The entry below gives a single TCR beta chain sequence along with its context. What it binds is not known. Generated by immunoSEQ multiplex PCR, the TCRdb table keeps only in-frame clones and is missing some. The sample has some 150,000 clones; about 87% are singletons. This entry comes from a study of T cell responses to AZD1222 COVID-19 vaccine. Broader study findings: Most donors were white British, females outnumbered males, and clonal diversity was possibly underestimated.

This specimen consisted of peripheral blood, obtained on day 0 of AZD1222 vaccination. The origin of this receptor is an adult in good health.

Here the CDR3 reads CASSKIQGMNTEAFF. Here the CDR3 DNA reads TGTGCCAGCAGTAAGATACAGGGGATGAACACTGAAGCTTTCTTT. The chain uses TRBV6-6 and TRBJ1-1; 7 bases are a match to TRBD1. Germline CDR1 is MNHNY and CDR2 is SVGAGI (reference sequence). V dropped 5 bases and J dropped 0; count of bases not matched to a gene: 6. This CDR3 is 15 amino acids long.